The entry that follows covers one TCR beta chain sequence. This sample was taken from a study of T-cell reconstitution after alpha-beta-depleted transplantation in children. Preparation of the TCRbeta library involved a method that used unique molecular identifiers. Each CDR3 protein is one row after TCRdb ran MiXCR on the PCR reads. This sample yields roughly 610,000 distinct CDR3 sequences, of which about 11% are seen a single time; roughly 4% belongs to the top ten. The CDR3 spans 16 residues. Germline CDR1 reads DFQATT; CDR2 reads SNEGSKA (reference sequence). The V gene lost 5 bases and the J gene lost 0 bases, with 17 bases spanning the gap.

The source of this sequence is a human donor who donated a stem cell graft to a child with acute myeloid leukemia. This specimen was PBMCs from the stem cell graft donor, taken from the stem cell graft. The chain recombines TRBV20-1 with TRBJ1-5; D gene unclear. CDR3 residues: CSAQGSAGYSNQPQHF. CDR3 DNA: TGCAGTGCTCAAGGGTCGGCGGGTTATAGCAATCAGCCCCAGCATTTT.